The 23 T cell receptor beta chains below come from one sample, sequenced in a study of blood T cell repertoires in COVID-19. Assay used: immunoSEQ multiplex PCR; TCRdb lists only in-frame clones, some missing. This table has a few hundred thousand clones, around 85% appearing once. Specimen: peripheral blood. Receptor source: an older man with acute or convalescent COVID-19.

The V call is TRBV6-1, the J call TRBJ2-5; 7 positions match TRBD1. The germline V gene encodes CDR1 MNHNS and CDR2 SASEGT. Trimming cost V 4 bases and J 1 base; bases outside gene matches: 9. This CDR3 is built from 16 residues. The CDR3 is CASSGGEDRFQETQYF. For the CDR3, the DNA is TGTGCCAGCAGTGGAGGAGAGGACAGGTTCCAAGAGACCCAGTACTTC.

The V gene is TRBV11-2, the J gene TRBJ2-3; TRBD2 might be the D (6 bases). The germline CDR1 and CDR2 sequences are SGHAT and FQNNGV. The CDR3 runs to 14 residues. Trimming left V 5 bases short and J 4 bases short, with 13 bases between. CDR3 coding DNA: TGTGCCAGCAGCCGGGAGTCAGAAGCAGATACGCAGTATTTT. Translating gives CASSRESEADTQYF.

The chain couples TRBV27 to TRBJ1-2; weak D call: TRBD1 (6 bases). V lost 6 bases to trimming and J lost 4 bases, with 18 bases between them. This CDR3 has 15 amino acids. Germline V lookup: CDR1 MNHEY, CDR2 SMNVEV (reference sequence). This chain's CDR3 is CASSLTGFRGYGYTF. The DNA of the CDR3 is TGTGCCAGCAGCCTAACAGGGTTTAGAGGCTATGGCTACACCTTC.

The J gene is TRBJ2-7, the V gene TRBV5-1, with TRBD1 identical over 12 bases. Germline V gives CDR1 SGHRS, CDR2 YFSETQ. The junction had 5 bases not matched to a gene; V was cut back by 3 bases and J by 7 bases. This CDR3 has 14 residues. The CDR3 nucleotides read TGCGCCAGCAGCTGGGACAGGGGGCGCAAAGAGCAGTACTTC. It codes for CASSWDRGRKEQYF.

The chain employs TRBV5-6 and TRBJ1-3; 12 bases are a match to TRBD1. This CDR3 is 17 amino acids long. Germline CDR1 is SGHDT and CDR2 is YYEEEE. Unmatched junction bases numbered 11, after V lost 5 bases and J lost 5 bases. CDR3 coding DNA: TGTGCCAGCAGACCCCGGGACAGGGGGCAGGAGAGAAACACCATATATTTT. Its protein is CASRPRDRGQERNTIYF.

The V and J genes are TRBV12-3 or TRBV12-4 and TRBJ2-3; D is uncertain. Trimming cost V 4 bases and J 1 base, with 3 bases left between them. This CDR3 has 12 amino acids. As DNA, the CDR3 is TGTGCCAGCAGTTCTCGCACAGATACGCAGTATTTT. Translation gives CASSSRTDTQYF.

This clone was counted a single time. The genes are TRBV5-1 and TRBJ1-4; D is possibly TRBD1 (5 bases). The germline CDR1 and CDR2 sequences are SGHRS and YFSETQ. This CDR3 contains 15 residues. The V end was cut by 4 bases, the J end by 1 base, with 11 bases between. CDR3 DNA sequence: TGCGCCAGCAGCCTCTTAGGGGTAACTAATGAAAAACTGTTTTTT. Translating gives CASSLLGVTNEKLFF.

There are a few counts of this clone. The CDR3 DNA is TGCGCCAGCAGCTCGACAGGGGGCCTAAGCTCCTACAATGAGCAGTTCTTC. This codes for CASSSTGGLSSYNEQFF. This sequence joins TRBV5-1 and TRBJ2-1; TRBD1 aligns across 10 bases. The ends lost 3 bases at V and 0 bases at J; junction bases unmatched: 6. Per germline, CDR1 SGHRS and CDR2 YFSETQ. This CDR3 contains 17 residues.

In its sample, this clone was seen a few times. The chain joins TRBV7-9 to TRBJ1-6, with D possibly matching TRBD1 (6 bases). This CDR3 is 16 amino acids long. Trimming took 1 base from V and 5 from J, leaving 12 bases between them. The germline V gene encodes CDR1 SEHNR and CDR2 FQNEAQ (reference sequence). CDR3 coding DNA: TGTGCCAGCAGCTTAGGATGGCGGACAGATAATTCACCCCTCCACTTT. Translated: CASSLGWRTDNSPLHF.

The chain recombines TRBV2 with TRBJ2-3, with 7 bases fitting TRBD1. V lost 11 bases and J lost 3; bases outside the gene matches: 11. The CDR3 extends over 14 amino acids. The V gene's germline CDR1 is SNHLY and CDR2 FYNNEI. The DNA of the CDR3 is TGTGCCGGAAAAAAGGACAGGTTGACAGATACGCAGTATTTT. It codes for CAGKKDRLTDTQYF.

This clone has only a few counts. The chain links TRBV18 to TRBJ1-2; TRBD1 matches 11 bases. V lost 3 bases to trimming and J lost 0 bases; unmatched junction nucleotides: 9. Germline CDR1 reads KGHSH; CDR2 reads LQKENI. There are 18 residues in the CDR3. The chain's CDR3 is CASSPRGQGASPNYGYTF. In nucleotides, the CDR3 is TGTGCCAGCTCACCCCGCGGACAGGGGGCTTCTCCTAACTATGGCTACACCTTC. The full variable domain, rest sourced from reference TRBV18 and TRBJ1-2, is NAGVMQNPRHLVRRRGQEARLRCSPMKGHSHVYWYRQLPEEGLKFMVYLQKENIIDESGMPKERFSAEFPKEGPSILRIQQVVRGDSAAYFCASSPRGQGASPNYGYTFGSGTRLTVV.

This clone showed up just a few times. This chain joins TRBV10-3 and TRBJ1-1; 9 nucleotides match TRBD1. CDR1 is ENHRY, CDR2 SYGVKD, per germline. V lost 6 bases and J lost 4; bases outside the gene matches: 3. The length of the CDR3 is 13 residues. CDR3 loop: CAISGTGFTEAFF. CDR3 nucleotides: TGTGCCATCAGCGGGACAGGGTTCACTGAAGCTTTCTTT.

The chain uses TRBV15 and TRBJ2-1, with 8 bases fitting TRBD1. With V trimmed by 6 bases and J by 4 bases, 5 bases remained unmatched. The germline gives CDR1 LNHNV, CDR2 YYDKDF (reference sequence). There are 14 residues in the CDR3. The CDR3 here is CATRKTGAYNEQFF. CDR3 DNA sequence: TGTGCCACCAGGAAGACAGGGGCTTACAATGAGCAGTTCTTC. Looking up the rest from reference TRBV15 and TRBJ2-1 gives the full variable domain: DAMVIQNPRYQVTQFGKPVTLSCSQTLNHNVMYWYQQKSSQAPKLLFHYYDKDFNNEADTPDNFQSRRPNTSFCFLDIRSPGLGDTAMYLCATRKTGAYNEQFFGPGTRLTVL.

This clone was seen just once. The rearrangement joins TRBV11-2 to TRBJ2-2; a possible D gene is TRBD2 (5 bases). Deletions cut 3 bases from V and 0 bases from J, with 8 bases between. Germline V gene sequence: CDR1 SGHAT, CDR2 FQNNGV. The CDR3 spans 15 residues. In DNA, the CDR3 is TGTGCCAGCAGCTTGGCCGGGGCGAACACCGGGGAGCTGTTTTTT. Protein: CASSLAGANTGELFF.

The chain carries TRBV5-1 and TRBJ2-1; TRBD1 aligns across 7 bases. J gave up 3 bases and V 3 bases, and 6 bases lay outside the gene matches. The CDR3 is 15 residues long. Per germline, CDR1 SGHRS and CDR2 YFSETQ. CDR3 loop: CASSSTGSLYNEQFF. CDR3 nucleotides: TGCGCCAGCAGCTCGACAGGGTCCCTCTACAATGAGCAGTTCTTC.

The chain links TRBV7-8 to TRBJ1-3, with TRBD1 matching over 9 bases. This CDR3 spans 16 amino acids. Germline trimming cut 5 bases from V and 0 bases from J; bases unmatched to any gene: 5. Germline V gene lookup returns CDR1 SGHVS and CDR2 FQNEAQ. The CDR3 DNA is TGTGCCAGCAGCCACAGGGGGCACCGCTCTGGAAACACCATATATTTT. Encoded protein: CASSHRGHRSGNTIYF.

The chain recombines TRBV19 with TRBJ2-2, with D possibly TRBD1 on 6 matching bases. This CDR3 region has 16 residues. The germline V gene has CDR1 LNHDA and CDR2 SQIVND (reference sequence). V was clipped by 8 bases and J by 1 base, with 17 bases between them. DNA of the CDR3: TGTGCCAGTTCTTCAACGGGACATAGGAACACCGGGGAGCTGTTTTTT. Translated: CASSSTGHRNTGELFF.

The chain combines TRBV7-8 with TRBJ1-5, with 10 bases lining up with TRBD1. CDR3 length: 16 amino acids. Unmatched junction bases numbered 12, after V lost 5 bases and J lost 8 bases. CDR1 and CDR2 (germline): SGHVS, FQNEAQ. The CDR3 region has the DNA TGTGCCAGCAGCCTAGGGGGACAGGGGCGCCACAAGCCCCAGCATTTT. Residues: CASSLGGQGRHKPQHF. Full variable domain (rest looked up from reference TRBV7-8 and TRBJ1-5): GAGVSQSPRYKVAKRGQDVALRCDPISGHVSLFWYQQALGQGPEFLTYFQNEAQLDKSGLPSDRFFAERPEGSVSTLKIQRTQQEDSAVYLCASSLGGQGRHKPQHFGDGTRLSIL.

The chain employs TRBV7-8 and TRBJ1-5; 8 nucleotides align to TRBD1. The CDR3 loop spans 14 amino acids. Germline V gene lookup returns CDR1 SGHVS and CDR2 FQNEAQ. V shed 6 bases and J 2 bases; nucleotides not matched to a gene: 3. As DNA, the CDR3 is TGTGCCAGCAGTCGGGGACAGGGCAATCAGCCCCAGCATTTT. The encoded protein is CASSRGQGNQPQHF.

The chain has TRBV30 and TRBJ2-1; D gene ambiguous. The germline V gene encodes CDR1 GTSNPN and CDR2 SVGIG (reference sequence). The V end was cut by 4 bases, the J end by 0 bases, with 10 bases between. The length of the CDR3 is 14 residues. The CDR3 sequence is CAWKLTTSYNEQFF. For the CDR3, the DNA is TGTGCCTGGAAGCTGACAACCTCCTACAATGAGCAGTTCTTC.

CDR3 protein: CASSPYLGLAGSKNIQYF. DNA of the CDR3: TGTGCCAGCAGTCCATACTTAGGACTAGCGGGGAGCAAAAACATTCAGTACTTC. The gene calls are TRBV28 and TRBJ2-4; 12 nucleotides align to TRBD2. The trim removed 5 bases at V and 3 bases at J, leaving 11 bases unmatched. Germline V gene lookup returns CDR1 MDHEN and CDR2 SYDVKM. CDR3 size: 18 residues.

The rearrangement uses TRBV5-1 and TRBJ2-6; TRBD1 agrees at 7 bases. Germline V gives CDR1 SGHRS, CDR2 YFSETQ. V lost 5 bases, J lost 1 base, and 3 bases stayed unmatched. The CDR3 extends over 15 amino acids. CDR3 residues: CASRTQGSGANVLTF. In DNA form, the CDR3 reads TGCGCCAGCAGAACACAGGGGTCTGGGGCCAACGTCCTGACTTTC.

The chain has TRBV9 and TRBJ1-1, with 7 bases matching TRBD1. The CDR3 loop spans 15 amino acids. Unmatched junction bases numbered 6, after V lost 4 bases and J lost 0 bases. CDR1 and CDR2 from the germline V gene are SGDLS and YYNGEE. CDR3 residues: CASSSTGSMNTEAFF. The CDR3 DNA reads as TGTGCCAGCAGCTCGACAGGGTCAATGAACACTGAAGCTTTCTTT.